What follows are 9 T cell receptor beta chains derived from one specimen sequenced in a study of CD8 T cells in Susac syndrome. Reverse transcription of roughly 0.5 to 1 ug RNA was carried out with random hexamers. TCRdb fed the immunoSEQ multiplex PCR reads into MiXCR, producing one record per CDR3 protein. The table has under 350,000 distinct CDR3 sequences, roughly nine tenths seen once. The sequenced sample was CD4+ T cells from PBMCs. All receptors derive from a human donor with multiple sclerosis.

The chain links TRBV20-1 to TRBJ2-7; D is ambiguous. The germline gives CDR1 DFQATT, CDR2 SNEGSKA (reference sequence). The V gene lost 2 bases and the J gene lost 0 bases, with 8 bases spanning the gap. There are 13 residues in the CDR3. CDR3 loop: CSARPPPSYEQYF. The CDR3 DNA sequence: TGCAGTGCTAGACCCCCTCCCTCCTACGAGCAGTACTTC.

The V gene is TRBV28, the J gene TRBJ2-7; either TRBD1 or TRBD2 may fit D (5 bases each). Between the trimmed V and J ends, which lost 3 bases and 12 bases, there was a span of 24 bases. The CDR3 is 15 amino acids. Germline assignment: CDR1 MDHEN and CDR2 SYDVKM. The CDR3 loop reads CASSFRLRDHLLGYF. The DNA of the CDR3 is TGTGCCAGCAGTTTCCGCCTCCGGGACCACCTCTTGGGGTACTTC.

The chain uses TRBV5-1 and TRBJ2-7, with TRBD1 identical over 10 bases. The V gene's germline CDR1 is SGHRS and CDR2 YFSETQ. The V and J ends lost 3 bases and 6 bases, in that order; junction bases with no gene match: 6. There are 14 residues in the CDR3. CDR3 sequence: CASSSGTGASEQYF. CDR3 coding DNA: TGCGCCAGCAGCTCGGGGACAGGGGCTAGCGAGCAGTACTTC.

In DNA, the CDR3 is TGCGCCAGCAGCGCATCCGGGACAGGGGTGGATGAGCAGTTCTTC. It is translated as CASSASGTGVDEQFF. The V and J genes are TRBV5-1 and TRBJ2-1, with TRBD1 matching over 10 bases. This CDR3 region has 15 residues. Germline V CDR1 and CDR2: SGHRS, YFSETQ. V trimming: 4 bases; J trimming: 8 bases; junction bases outside the gene matches: 9.

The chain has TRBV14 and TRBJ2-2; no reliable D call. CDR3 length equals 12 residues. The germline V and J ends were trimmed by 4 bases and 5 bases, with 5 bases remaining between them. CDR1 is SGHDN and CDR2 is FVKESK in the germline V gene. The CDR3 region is CASSPQTGELFF. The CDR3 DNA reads TGTGCCAGCAGCCCACAGACCGGGGAGCTGTTTTTT.

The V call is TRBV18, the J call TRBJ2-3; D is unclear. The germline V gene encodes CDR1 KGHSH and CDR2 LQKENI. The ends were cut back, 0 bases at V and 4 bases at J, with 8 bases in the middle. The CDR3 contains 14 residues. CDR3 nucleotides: TGTGCCAGCTCACCACCGTTCCGGGCAGATACGCAGTATTTT. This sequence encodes CASSPPFRADTQYF. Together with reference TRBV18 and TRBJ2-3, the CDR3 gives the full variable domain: NAGVMQNPRHLVRRRGQEARLRCSPMKGHSHVYWYRQLPEEGLKFMVYLQKENIIDESGMPKERFSAEFPKEGPSILRIQQVVRGDSAAYFCASSPPFRADTQYFGPGTRLTVL.

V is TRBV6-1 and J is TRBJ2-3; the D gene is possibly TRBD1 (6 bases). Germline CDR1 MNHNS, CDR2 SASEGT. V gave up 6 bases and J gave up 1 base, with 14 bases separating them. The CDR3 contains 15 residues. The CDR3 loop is CASRLDSSRTDTQYF. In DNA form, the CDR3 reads TGTGCCAGCAGGCTGGACAGTTCGCGCACAGATACGCAGTATTTT.

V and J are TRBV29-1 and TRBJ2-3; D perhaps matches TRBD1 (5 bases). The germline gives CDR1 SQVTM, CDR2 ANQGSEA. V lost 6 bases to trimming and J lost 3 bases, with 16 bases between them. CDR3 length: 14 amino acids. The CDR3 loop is CSVATRGWTDTQYF. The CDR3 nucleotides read TGCAGCGTCGCAACAAGGGGTTGGACAGATACGCAGTATTTT.

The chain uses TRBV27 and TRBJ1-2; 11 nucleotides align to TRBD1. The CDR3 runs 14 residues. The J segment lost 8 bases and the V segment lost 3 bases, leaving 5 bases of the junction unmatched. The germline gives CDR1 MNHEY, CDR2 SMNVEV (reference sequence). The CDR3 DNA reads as TGTGCCAGCAGTTTCGGACAGGGGGCGCGAGGCTACACCTTC. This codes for CASSFGQGARGYTF.